The source of this TCR beta chain is a study of CD8 T cells in ankylosing spondylitis. Study findings and constraints: Disease-linked clones, CD8+, were relatively rare in peripheral blood. A motif of 8 or 9 highly homologous TCR beta variants was seen as apparently characteristic of ankylosing spondylitis blood. Significant enrichment of disease-linked clones was reported in matched ankylosing spondylitis synovial fluid. In the blood and synovial fluid of reactive arthritis, some motif variants had been previously reported.

The ends were cut back, 1 base at V and 5 bases at J, with 14 bases in the middle. The CDR3 extends over 15 amino acids. CDR1 is SGHTA and CDR2 is FQGNSA in the germline V gene. This clonotype was observed a few times. The antigen remains undetermined. Researchers built TCR beta libraries using quantitative 5'-RACE with molecular barcodes. MiXCR was run by TCRdb on the 5' RACE reads, yielding one entry per CDR3 protein. Of about 500,000 distinct CDR3 sequences listed, about 13% are singletons. Sequences were obtained from blood, either unsorted or a sorted T cell fraction (not recorded which). The chain is built from TRBV7-2 and TRBJ2-5, with a tentative D call TRBD2 (5 bases). This clonotype was sampled from a male donor with ankylosing spondylitis. The CDR3 nucleotides are TGTGCCAGCAGCTTAGTGGTCTGGAGGATTGAGACCCAGTACTTC. It translates to CASSLVVWRIETQYF.